These 21 T cell receptor beta chains were all obtained from the same sample, sequenced in a study of T cells in localized non-small cell lung cancer. Generated by immunoSEQ multiplex PCR, the TCRdb table keeps only in-frame clones and is missing some. The sample carries some 55,000 clones, over 80% recorded once. The starting material was peripheral blood, obtained before any cancer treatment. The receptors were gathered from a female donor older than 55 with stage II squamous cell lung carcinoma.

The CDR3 loop is CASTTGAGSGSLETQYF. In DNA form, the CDR3 reads TGTGCCAGCACCACGGGCGCTGGGTCAGGGAGTTTGGAGACCCAGTACTTC. This rearrangement joins TRBV7-7 to TRBJ2-5; D may match TRBD1 or TRBD2 (5 bases each). Trimming cost V 7 bases and J 5 bases, with 26 bases left between them. CDR1 and CDR2 from the germline V gene are SSHAT and FNYEAQ (reference sequence). The CDR3 is made up of 17 amino acids.

This sequence joins TRBV6-6 and TRBJ1-1; D is perhaps TRBD1 (6 bases). Trimming left V 6 bases short and J 0 bases short, with 11 bases between. Germline CDR1 reads MNHNY; CDR2 reads SVGAGI (reference sequence). The length of the CDR3 is 14 residues. The DNA for the CDR3 is TGTGCCAGCAGGACGGAGGGGGTGAACACTGAAGCTTTCTTT. Protein sequence: CASRTEGVNTEAFF.

The CDR3 nucleotides are TGTGCCAGCAGTTACATAGCGGGGGGGGGCACAGATACGCAGTATTTT. Its protein is CASSYIAGGGTDTQYF. The genes are TRBV27 and TRBJ2-3, with 11 bases lining up with TRBD2. V was clipped by 4 bases and J by 1 base; unmatched bases: 4. This CDR3 has 16 amino acids. The germline V gene encodes CDR1 MNHEY and CDR2 SMNVEV (reference sequence).

CDR3 nucleotides: TGTGCCTGGAGTGTACTAGCGGGGTCCGCAGAGACCCAGTACTTC. Translating gives CAWSVLAGSAETQYF. The chain has TRBV30 and TRBJ2-5; 10 bases are shared with TRBD2. The J segment lost 4 bases and the V segment lost 0 bases, leaving 5 bases of the junction unmatched. Germline V gives CDR1 GTSNPN, CDR2 SVGIG (reference sequence). CDR3 length equals 15 residues.

The sample holds a few counts of this clone. This rearrangement joins TRBV7-2 to TRBJ2-5, with D hard to call. Deletions cut 2 bases from V and 4 bases from J, with 8 bases between. Germline V gene lookup returns CDR1 SGHTA and CDR2 FQGNSA. CDR3 length: 13 residues. CDR3 loop: CASSLPQLETQYF. The CDR3 nucleotides read TGTGCCAGCAGCTTACCGCAGCTAGAGACCCAGTACTTC.

The chain carries TRBV6-5 and TRBJ1-2; possibly TRBD1 for D (6 bases). CDR3 length equals 11 residues. V lost 4 bases, J lost 8 bases, and 8 bases lay in between. Germline lookup yields CDR1 MNHEY and CDR2 SVGAGI. CDR3 residues: CASSFRGGYTF. DNA of the CDR3: TGTGCCAGCAGTTTCAGGGGCGGCTACACCTTC.

This clone was seen a few times. V usage is TRBV7-3 and J usage is TRBJ1-1, with no clear D. The V and J ends lost 2 bases and 3 bases respectively, with 7 bases between them. Germline V CDR1 and CDR2: SGHTA, FQGTGA. The CDR3 extends over 13 amino acids. The CDR3 here is CASSLYGDTEAFF. The CDR3 DNA reads TGTGCCAGCAGCTTATATGGGGACACTGAAGCTTTCTTT.

J is TRBJ1-2 and V is TRBV7-2; D is unclear. Germline loops: CDR1 SGHTA, CDR2 FQGNSA. This CDR3 spans 16 amino acids. The V end was cut by 3 bases, the J end by 3 bases, with 17 bases between. CDR3 nucleotides: TGTGCCAGCAGCTTTTATAAAAGGGCGGGCGACTATGGCTACACCTTC. Amino acid sequence: CASSFYKRAGDYGYTF.

The V and J genes are TRBV18 and TRBJ1-3, with D perhaps matching TRBD1 (6 bases). The germline gives CDR1 KGHSH, CDR2 LQKENI. There are 16 residues in the CDR3. The V and J ends lost 4 bases and 2 bases respectively, with 15 bases between them. The CDR3: CASSLQGLTAGNTIYF. The CDR3, as DNA: TGTGCCAGCTCACTCCAGGGGTTGACAGCTGGAAACACCATATATTTT.

This clone was recorded only once. The chain couples TRBV2 to TRBJ2-5; D unresolved. Germline loops: CDR1 SNHLY, CDR2 FYNNEI. The CDR3 is made up of 12 amino acids. The germline V and J ends were trimmed by 8 bases and 3 bases, with 10 bases remaining between them. CDR3 region: CASSLVEETQYF. The CDR3 DNA reads TGTGCCAGCTCCTTAGTCGAAGAGACCCAGTACTTC.

The chain uses TRBV4-1 and TRBJ2-3; possibly TRBD1 for D (6 bases). With 1 base removed from V and 4 bases from J, the gap between germline ends came to 12 bases. The length of the CDR3 is 15 residues. Germline lookup yields CDR1 MGHRA and CDR2 YSYEKL. CDR3 region: CASSQGYSGADTQYF. DNA for the CDR3: TGCGCCAGCAGCCAAGGTTACTCAGGGGCAGATACGCAGTATTTT.

The genes are TRBV12-5 and TRBJ2-3; D is ambiguous. The CDR3 covers 12 residues. V shed 3 bases and J shed 4 bases, with 5 bases lying between them. Germline loops: CDR1 LGHNT, CDR2 FRNRAP. The CDR3 nucleotides are TGTGCTAGTGGTTTTCTTTCAGATACGCAGTATTTT. Protein sequence: CASGFLSDTQYF.

The chain joins TRBV6-5 to TRBJ1-5, with 8 bases lining up with TRBD1. CDR1 and CDR2 from the germline V gene are MNHEY and SVGAGI. With 6 bases clipped from V and 9 bases from J, the junction kept 10 bases outside the gene matches. This CDR3 has 14 residues. CDR3 sequence reads: CASSPDRGKGPQHF. CDR3 DNA sequence: TGTGCCAGCAGCCCTGACAGGGGAAAAGGGCCCCAGCATTTT.

The chain has TRBV4-2 and TRBJ2-2; 8 bases line up with TRBD2. Germline V gene lookup returns CDR1 LGHNA and CDR2 YNFKEQ. Germline trimming cut 0 bases from V and 4 bases from J; bases unmatched to any gene: 7. The CDR3 is 17 residues long. CDR3 protein: CASSQDTAGGPTGELFF. The CDR3 DNA is TGTGCCAGCAGCCAAGACACGGCGGGGGGCCCCACCGGGGAGCTGTTTTTT.

This clone has a single count. This chain links TRBV29-1 with TRBJ2-1; D may be TRBD1 (6 bases). This CDR3 comprises 14 residues. The germline gives CDR1 SQVTM, CDR2 ANQGSEA. Trimming removed 4 bases from V and 0 bases from J, with 10 bases in between. This chain's CDR3 is CSVGDIYSYNEQFF. CDR3 coding DNA: TGCAGCGTTGGGGACATATACTCCTACAATGAGCAGTTCTTC.

The V call is TRBV19, the J call TRBJ1-6, with D perhaps TRBD1 (5 bases). V dropped 5 bases and J dropped 7 bases, with 15 bases sitting between them. Germline CDR1 reads LNHDA; CDR2 reads SQIVND (reference sequence). This CDR3 is 15 amino acids long. Here the CDR3 reads CASSRDLAGNSPLHF. CDR3 in DNA: TGTGCCAGTAGTCGGGACCTCGCGGGGAATTCACCCCTCCACTTT.

In this sample, this clone is medium-sized. CDR3 nucleotides: TGTGCCAGCAGCTTAGTGAGACAGAAAGATGGCTACACCTTC. Translation gives CASSLVRQKDGYTF. The genes are TRBV7-9 and TRBJ1-2; tentative D call: TRBD1 (5 bases). The CDR3 is 14 residues long. V lost 1 base, J lost 6 bases, and 12 bases lay in between. In germline, CDR1 is SEHNR, CDR2 FQNEAQ (reference sequence).

V is TRBV9 and J is TRBJ1-2, with D possibly TRBD1 on 5 matching bases. Trimming cost V 2 bases and J 0 bases, with 14 bases left between them. The CDR3 has 16 amino acids. The germline gives CDR1 SGDLS, CDR2 YYNGEE. The CDR3: CASSVLPGASNYGYTF. In nucleotides, the CDR3 is TGTGCCAGCAGCGTCCTCCCCGGGGCCTCTAACTATGGCTACACCTTC.

Only one count was recorded for this clone. The chain uses TRBV7-9 and TRBJ2-7, with D hard to call. V lost 1 base to trimming and J lost 5 bases, with 12 bases between them. The CDR3 consists of 14 residues. Germline-derived CDR1 and CDR2 are SEHNR and FQNEAQ (reference sequence). DNA of the CDR3: TGTGCCAGCAGCTTAGATGTTAGGGTCCACGAGCAGTACTTC. This translates into CASSLDVRVHEQYF.

The chain recombines TRBV18 with TRBJ1-2; D may be TRBD1 (6 bases). From germline, CDR1 is KGHSH and CDR2 LQKENI. The V end was cut by 2 bases, the J end by 1 base, with 11 bases between. The CDR3 contains 15 residues. The CDR3 here is CASSPAQGFNYGYTF. The CDR3 DNA follows: TGTGCCAGCTCACCAGCCCAGGGGTTTAACTATGGCTACACCTTC.

The gene calls are TRBV5-6 and TRBJ2-2, with TRBD2 matching over 7 bases. The germline V gene has CDR1 SGHDT and CDR2 YYEEEE. V trimming: 1 base; J trimming: 0 bases; junction bases outside the gene matches: 6. The CDR3 totals 17 residues. The CDR3, as DNA: TGTGCCAGCAGCTTGTTGGGAGGGGCAGCGAACACCGGGGAGCTGTTTTTT. Its protein product is CASSLLGGAANTGELFF.